This record covers a single TCR beta chain. The target antigen is unknown. The CDR3 covers 13 residues. Trimming shortened V by 4 bases and J by 5 bases, and 12 bases separated the two germline ends. The V gene's germline CDR1 is DFQATT and CDR2 SNEGSKA (reference sequence). Total RNA, at least 5 micrograms per sample, came from PBMCs. A J-beta primer mix and a sample-barcoded 5' primer were used in a second PCR of about 7 to 12 cycles. In TCRdb, the 5' RACE reads were re-called with MiXCR into one record per CDR3 protein. Of around 1.5 million distinct CDR3 sequences in the sample, around 59% are singletons; the top ten hold over 6.5%. This record comes from a study of blood T cells in healthy people across ages. Study-level points and caveats: Long-lived donors had more naive CD4+ cells and higher diversity than aged donors. Diversity figures based on one million T cells were deemed too low. A roughly linear fall in TCR beta diversity per million T cells was seen with increasing age.

The chain uses TRBV20-1 and TRBJ2-4; D is ambiguous. The sequence was obtained from a man between 18 and 35 years old in good health. Material: blood. The CDR3 nucleotides are TGCAGTGCTAAGCATAGGCAGGAAAACATTCAGTACTTC. Protein: CSAKHRQENIQYF.